This record covers a single T cell receptor (beta chain). Per the germline V gene, CDR1 is LNHDA and CDR2 is SQIVND (reference sequence). The CDR3 has 15 residues. V gave up 0 bases and J gave up 2 bases, with 10 bases separating them. This entry is derived from a study of T cell responses to AZD1222 COVID-19 vaccine. Method: immunoSEQ multiplex PCR; TCRdb's copy keeps in-frame clones and lacks some. The profile shows 90,000 to 150,000 clones, about 90% of them singletons. This TCR was recovered from an adult who received the AZD1222 COVID-19 vaccine. Sequenced here: peripheral blood, sampled 28 days after the second AZD1222 dose. V usage is TRBV19 and J usage is TRBJ1-1, with D hard to call. The CDR3 DNA is TGTGCCAGTAGTATAGATATGGCGGCAAACACTGAAGCTTTCTTT. It encodes CASSIDMAANTEAFF.